This T cell receptor (beta chain) came from a study of cytomegalovirus exposure and HLA in healthy donors. Study details: Researchers found that around 80% of 350 to 500 genotyped donors fell within the Caucasian-associated ancestry cluster.

Points on this clone: Its antigen is currently unknown.

Primers included in the PCR were 60 Vbeta and 13 Jbeta primers. How the authors handled the data: As a later analysis found, there were 82 million or so unique TCR beta chains, of which approximately 10 million were shared. TCRdb's copy holds only in-frame clones and misses some; the assay was immunoSEQ multiplex PCR. D and trimming come from the DNA, and the V and J calls and clone size come from that table. The repertoire holds roughly 100,000 clones, 70% to 85% seen once, with more than 3% in the top ten. Study results and caveats: Cytomegalovirus-associated status was assigned to about 170 TCR beta chains. Highly shared variants forming one cluster were likely a sequencing artifact.

Germline V gene sequence: CDR1 SGHRS, CDR2 YFSETQ. This CDR3 spans 15 amino acids. With 1 base removed from V and 0 bases from J, the gap between germline ends came to 8 bases. This TCR was recovered from a man aged 55-75 years in good health and CMV-seronegative. Sequenced material: PBMCs. The V gene is TRBV5-1, the J gene TRBJ1-5; D ambiguous. The chain's CDR3 is CASSLRGNSNQPQHF. CDR3 coding DNA: TGCGCCAGCAGCTTGCGGGGAAATAGCAATCAGCCCCAGCATTTT.